Shown below are 10 T cell receptor beta chains from a single sample sequenced in a study of shared clonotypes between healthy human individuals. Sequenced by immunoSEQ multiplex PCR; TCRdb stores in-frame clones only, minus some. In the table there are 1.6 million or so clones, roughly 96% of which are singletons. The sample consisted of naive CD4+ T cells sorted from blood. As for subset: CD45RA+ positively selected. Source of these receptors: a man aged 30 to 45 in good health.

This chain uses TRBV6-1 with TRBJ1-1, with 9 bases that match TRBD1. This CDR3 has 14 residues. Germline V gene sequence: CDR1 MNHNS, CDR2 SASEGT. With 5 bases clipped from V and 4 bases from J, the junction kept 5 bases outside the gene matches. The CDR3 protein is CASSLDRGGTEAFF. CDR3 coding DNA: TGTGCCAGCAGTTTGGACAGGGGTGGCACTGAAGCTTTCTTT.

V usage is TRBV2 and J usage is TRBJ2-7, with 11 positions matching TRBD2. The CDR3 contains 14 residues. Germline V lookup: CDR1 SNHLY, CDR2 FYNNEI. V gave up 6 bases and J gave up 5 bases; unmatched junction bases: 6. The CDR3 DNA is TGTGCCAGCAGCCGACTAGCGGGAATCGACGAGCAGTACTTC. Translating it yields CASSRLAGIDEQYF. The variable domain in full, with the rest retrieved from reference TRBV2 and TRBJ2-7, is EPEVTQTPSHQVTQMGQEVILRCVPISNHLYFYWYRQILGQKVEFLVSFYNNEISEKSEIFDDQFSVERPDGSNFTLKIRSTKLEDSAMYFCASSRLAGIDEQYFGPGTRLTVT.

This rearrangement joins TRBV7-8 to TRBJ2-3, with 12 bases lining up with TRBD2. J lost 0 bases, V lost 4 bases, and 8 bases had no gene match. The CDR3 extends over 18 amino acids. Germline V gene lookup returns CDR1 SGHVS and CDR2 FQNEAQ. The CDR3 DNA follows: TGTGCCAGCAGCTACCGGACTAGCGGGACCCTTAGCACAGATACGCAGTATTTT. It specifies CASSYRTSGTLSTDTQYF.

This clone was counted between two and nine times. The chain combines TRBV5-1 with TRBJ2-1; no clear D. The CDR3 is 13 residues long. V shed 3 bases and J shed 1 base, with 5 bases lying between them. Germline V gene sequence: CDR1 SGHRS, CDR2 YFSETQ. The CDR3 region is CASSSLSYNEQFF. CDR3 DNA: TGCGCCAGCAGCTCCCTATCCTACAATGAGCAGTTCTTC.

The J gene is TRBJ2-7, the V gene TRBV5-4, with TRBD2 as a possible D gene (6 bases). Germline CDR1 is SGHNT and CDR2 is YYREEE (reference sequence). Trimming stripped 4 bases from V and 6 bases from J, with 11 bases between. This CDR3 is 12 amino acids long. CDR3 DNA: TGTGCCAGCAGCCCGACTAGTGGCGAGCAGTACTTC. Its protein product is CASSPTSGEQYF.

The rearrangement links TRBV4-2 to TRBJ2-5; 10 bases match TRBD2. The junction had 5 bases not matched to a gene; V was cut back by 3 bases and J by 1 base. Germline values: CDR1 LGHNA, CDR2 YNFKEQ. The length of the CDR3 is 16 residues. The CDR3 region has the DNA TGTGCCAGCAGCCACAGTAGCGGGAGGAGCCAAGAGACCCAGTACTTC. This codes for CASSHSSGRSQETQYF.

The gene calls are TRBV9 and TRBJ1-1; a weak D match, TRBD1 (5 bases). The CDR3 has 12 residues. CDR1 and CDR2 from the germline V gene are SGDLS and YYNGEE. Trimming left V 7 bases short and J 12 bases short, with 19 bases between. The CDR3 DNA is TGTGCCAGCCGGGGACCTAAAGATTCCCCTTTCTTT. Translation gives CASRGPKDSPFF.

The chain has TRBV5-1 and TRBJ2-1, with D uncertain. The CDR3 consists of 14 residues. The germline V gene encodes CDR1 SGHRS and CDR2 YFSETQ. The germline V and J ends were trimmed by 6 bases and 4 bases, with 14 bases remaining between them. Here the CDR3 reads CASTSALGYNEQFF. The CDR3 nucleotides read TGCGCCAGCACCAGTGCGTTAGGATACAATGAGCAGTTCTTC.

This chain links TRBV28 with TRBJ2-1, with a weak D call TRBD2 (6 bases). Trimming shortened V by 3 bases and J by 7 bases, and 10 bases separated the two germline ends. There are 13 residues in the CDR3. Germline loops: CDR1 MDHEN, CDR2 SYDVKM. The CDR3 loop is CASSFLAQNEQFF. The DNA of the CDR3 is TGTGCCAGCAGTTTTCTAGCGCAAAATGAGCAGTTCTTC.

The chain carries TRBV14 and TRBJ2-3; D is unresolved. The CDR3 consists of 12 residues. The germline V gene has CDR1 SGHDN and CDR2 FVKESK. The V end was cut by 3 bases, the J end by 2 bases, with 3 bases between. This CDR3 is CASSHTTDTQYF. The DNA for the CDR3 is TGTGCCAGCAGCCACACCACAGATACGCAGTATTTT.